The 28 T cell receptor beta chains given below trace back to one sample, sequenced in a study of blood T cells in healthy people across ages (dated by TCRdb to between 2014 and 2017). The method was 5' RACE. Sequencer: Illumina HiSeq 2500. A second PCR of about 6 to 12 cycles was run with a J-beta primer mix and a sample-barcoded 5' primer. Starting from the raw public reads, TCRdb applied fastp trimming at Q25, assembled clones with MiXCR and retained in-frame beta chains. Every CDR3 protein is listed once, alongside the most common genes and DNA of its rows. This sample is represented by approximately 760,000 distinct CDR3 sequences; roughly 25% of them were singletons. The ten biggest clones cover 9.4% of the sample. These data were also reused for a study on T cells of mothers and their children.

The sequencing input was blood. The source of these receptors is a boy aged 5-17 years in good health.

This clonotype came up a few times. J is TRBJ2-1 and V is TRBV3-1, with D possibly being TRBD2 (6 bases). Trimming shortened V by 1 base and J by 9 bases, and 10 bases separated the two germline ends. Germline CDR1 and CDR2: LGHDT and YNNKEL (reference sequence). The CDR3 totals 13 residues. In DNA, the CDR3 is TGTGCCAGCAGCCAAGTACCCGGGAGTGAGCAGTTCTTC. Protein sequence: CASSQVPGSEQFF.

The chain combines TRBV28 with TRBJ2-7; 8 nucleotides align to TRBD2. This CDR3 spans 15 amino acids. V shed 6 bases and J 6 bases; nucleotides not matched to a gene: 13. Germline CDR1 is MDHEN and CDR2 is SYDVKM. Here the CDR3 reads CASRPVGLDASEQYF. The CDR3 DNA reads TGTGCCAGCAGACCCGTGGGACTAGATGCTTCCGAGCAGTACTTC.

This clonotype was counted a few times. The chain links TRBV12-3 or TRBV12-4 to TRBJ1-1, with D tentatively TRBD1 (5 bases). CDR3 length equals 12 residues. With 6 bases removed from V and 9 bases from J, the gap between germline ends came to 14 bases. The CDR3: CASSRDVTKAFF. As DNA, the CDR3 is TGTGCCAGCAGCCGGGACGTTACGAAAGCTTTCTTT.

The rearrangement joins TRBV6-2 or TRBV6-3 to TRBJ2-3; no firm D call. Germline V gene sequence: CDR1 MNHEY, CDR2 SVGEGT. The V end was cut by 8 bases, the J end by 1 base, with 13 bases between. The CDR3 totals 14 residues. Here the CDR3 reads CASLDGLGTDTQYF. As DNA, the CDR3 is TGTGCCAGCTTGGACGGATTGGGCACAGATACGCAGTATTTT.

The sample holds many counts of this clonotype. J is TRBJ2-5 and V is TRBV12-3 or TRBV12-4; D remains unclear. The V gene lost 3 bases and the J gene lost 2 bases, with 10 bases spanning the gap. The CDR3 has 14 residues. CDR3 sequence: CASSFFGSQETQYF. DNA for the CDR3: TGTGCCAGCAGTTTTTTCGGCAGTCAAGAGACCCAGTACTTC.

CDR3 sequence: CASSLGTGLRSPLHF. CDR3 bases: TGCGCCAGCAGCTTGGGGACAGGGCTTCGTTCACCCCTCCACTTT. The V and J genes are TRBV5-1 and TRBJ1-6; 8 positions agree with TRBD1. The V segment lost 0 bases and the J segment 9 bases; nucleotides outside the gene matches: 5. The CDR3 is 15 amino acids. In germline, CDR1 is SGHRS, CDR2 YFSETQ. Looking up the rest from reference TRBV5-1 and TRBJ1-6 gives the full variable domain: KAGVTQTPRYLIKTRGQQVTLSCSPISGHRSVSWYQQTPGQGLQFLFEYFSETQRNKGNFPGRFSGRQFSNSRSEMNVSTLELGDSALYLCASSLGTGLRSPLHFGNGTRLTVT.

This chain uses TRBV29-1 with TRBJ2-1; a possible D gene is TRBD2 (7 bases). CDR1 is SQVTM, CDR2 ANQGSEA, per germline. CDR3 length: 14 amino acids. V lost 4 bases, J lost 8 bases, and 18 bases lay in between. DNA of the CDR3: TGCAGCGTTGGGGGCCTAGCGGAGGGGGATGAGCAGTTCTTC. Protein: CSVGGLAEGDEQFF.

This clonotype has a handful of counts. This chain joins TRBV12-3 or TRBV12-4 and TRBJ2-1, with D perhaps given as TRBD1 or TRBD2 (5 bases each). The CDR3 has 15 residues. V was shortened by 3 bases and J by 9 bases, with 18 bases between the two germline ends. The CDR3 loop reads CASSLGEHQDSEQFF. The CDR3 DNA sequence: TGTGCCAGCAGTTTGGGGGAACATCAAGACAGTGAGCAGTTCTTC.

The V gene is TRBV5-1, the J gene TRBJ1-6; D gene unclear. V was pared by 0 bases and J by 1 base, with 11 bases between. The CDR3 covers 17 residues. Germline assignment: CDR1 SGHRS and CDR2 YFSETQ. The CDR3 loop reads CASSLDGRRSYNSPLHF. In DNA form, the CDR3 reads TGCGCCAGCAGCTTGGACGGCAGAAGATCCTATAATTCACCCCTCCACTTT.

The rearrangement links TRBV28 to TRBJ2-5; D possibly corresponds to TRBD1 (6 bases). V dropped 2 bases and J dropped 4 bases, with 11 bases sitting between them. The CDR3 extends over 14 amino acids. The V gene's germline CDR1 is MDHEN and CDR2 SYDVKM. DNA for the CDR3: TGTGCCAGCAGTTTAGACAGGTACCGAGAGACCCAGTACTTC. Translating gives CASSLDRYRETQYF.

This clonotype was seen only once. The rearrangement links TRBV5-1 to TRBJ2-5; TRBD2 agrees at 7 bases. Germline CDR1 is SGHRS and CDR2 is YFSETQ. The CDR3 sequence is 16 residues long. Trimming removed 3 bases from V and 4 bases from J; junction bases left unmatched: 12. CDR3 nucleotides: TGCGCCAGCAGCTCACAATATTCGGGGGGTGTAGAGACCCAGTACTTC. Encoded protein: CASSSQYSGGVETQYF.

The V gene is TRBV21-1, the J gene TRBJ1-5; the tabulated D call, TRBD1, remains unverified against the DNA. TRBV21-1 is flagged as a pseudogene. This CDR3 has 13 residues. This chain's CDR3 is CASSEEGVQPQHF. The CDR3 DNA reads as TGTGCCAGCAGCGAGGAGGGGGTTCAGCCCCAGCATTTT.

V gene TRBV20-1 combines with J gene TRBJ2-3, with D perhaps TRBD2 (6 bases). Germline V gene data show CDR1 as DFQATT and CDR2 as SNEGSKA (reference sequence). This CDR3 comprises 15 residues. V was cut by 6 bases and J by 4 bases, with 20 bases left in between. The CDR3 DNA is TGCAGTGCAGGCGGGGCCTCATGGGGAGCAGATACGCAGTATTTT. Its protein is CSAGGASWGADTQYF.

The CDR3 DNA sequence: TGTGCCAGCAGCTTAGGAGAGAGGGCCTACATTCAAGAGACCCAGTACTTC. Amino acid sequence: CASSLGERAYIQETQYF. The J gene is TRBJ2-5, the V gene TRBV7-8; a possible D gene is TRBD2 (5 bases). The V end was cut by 1 base, the J end by 2 bases, with 17 bases between. The CDR3 length is 17 residues. Per germline, CDR1 SGHVS and CDR2 FQNEAQ.

Notes on this clonotype: One end of the junction does not line up with germline, which may come from a read error. The genes are TRBV25-1 and TRBJ2-3; 8 bases map to TRBD2. The CDR3 is 18 amino acids. In germline, CDR1 is MGHDK, CDR2 SYGVNS. CDR3 loop: CASSEYVLAGGSTDTQYF. The CDR3 DNA reads TGTGCCAGCAGTGAATATGTTTTGGCGGGAGGTAGCACGGATACGCAGTATTTT.

Ten or more counts support this clonotype. The chain uses TRBV4-1 and TRBJ1-6; D is possibly TRBD1 (5 bases). V was clipped by 0 bases and J by 2 bases, with 5 bases between them. The CDR3 contains 15 residues. In germline, CDR1 is MGHRA, CDR2 YSYEKL. The CDR3 DNA sequence: TGCGCCAGCAGCCAAGACAGGGCCTATAATTCACCCCTCCACTTT. Translation: CASSQDRAYNSPLHF.

This clonotype was detected a few times. The rearrangement joins TRBV7-3 to TRBJ2-3; D is ambiguous. CDR1 and CDR2 (germline): SGHTA, FQGTGA. Trimming stripped 3 bases from V and 0 bases from J, with 7 bases between. The CDR3 loop spans 14 amino acids. The CDR3 reads CASSFGFSTDTQYF. The CDR3 DNA follows: TGTGCCAGCAGCTTCGGTTTCAGCACAGATACGCAGTATTTT. The variable domain in full, with the rest retrieved from reference TRBV7-3 and TRBJ2-3, is GAGVSQTPSNKVTEKGKYVELRCDPISGHTALYWYRQSLGQGPEFLIYFQGTGAADDSGLPNDRFFAVRPEGSVSTLKIQRTERGDSAVYLCASSFGFSTDTQYFGPGTRLTVL.

In DNA, the CDR3 is TGTGCCAGCAGTTTCGGCAGTGGGCTACACAATGAGCAGTTCTTC. This codes for CASSFGSGLHNEQFF. This sequence joins TRBV12-3 or TRBV12-4 and TRBJ2-1, with D unclear. The V end was cut by 3 bases, the J end by 5 bases, with 14 bases between. The CDR3 spans 15 residues.

This clonotype occurred a few times. This clone may be a read error of a much larger clone one base away. The chain employs TRBV11-2 and TRBJ2-2; D is unclear. This CDR3 comprises 11 residues. CDR1 and CDR2 (germline): SGHAT, FQNNGV. The CDR3 here is CASGLTGELFF. CDR3 sequence (DNA): TGTGCCAGCGGCTTAACCGGGGAGCTGTTTTTT.

The chain recombines TRBV2 with TRBJ2-1, with 13 bases fitting TRBD2. Germline lookup yields CDR1 SNHLY and CDR2 FYNNEI. Trimming took 2 bases from V and 10 from J; bases not matched to a gene: 17. The CDR3 runs to 19 residues. The CDR3, as DNA: TGTGCCAGCAGTGAAACGGGACTAGCGGGACCCAACGTCCAATTAGAGCAGTTCTTC. Translation: CASSETGLAGPNVQLEQFF. The full variable domain, rest sourced from reference TRBV2 and TRBJ2-1, is EPEVTQTPSHQVTQMGQEVILRCVPISNHLYFYWYRQILGQKVEFLVSFYNNEISEKSEIFDDQFSVERPDGSNFTLKIRSTKLEDSAMYFCASSETGLAGPNVQLEQFFGPGTRLTVL.

The chain links TRBV6-7 to TRBJ2-7; a possible D gene is TRBD1 (6 bases). TRBV6-7 is classed as an ORF, of uncertain function. V lost 7 bases, J lost 2 bases, and 21 bases lay in between. The CDR3 loop spans 16 amino acids. The CDR3 DNA follows: TGTGCCAGCAATATAACACAGGGTCGAAGGGCCTACGAGCAGTACTTC. Translating gives CASNITQGRRAYEQYF.

This clonotype was observed a handful of times. The gene calls are TRBV28 and TRBJ2-5; 8 nucleotides match TRBD1. The assigned J gene may be wrong: the sequence end matches TRBJ2-7 better. The CDR3 contains 15 residues. CDR1 and CDR2 from the germline V gene are MDHEN and SYDVKM. The CDR3 region has the DNA TGTGCCAGCAGCGATGACAGGGGCCCCTCCTACGAGCAGTACTTC. Amino acids: CASSDDRGPSYEQYF.

This sequence joins TRBV11-1 and TRBJ2-7; tentative D call: TRBD2 (5 bases). The V gene's germline CDR1 is SGHAT and CDR2 FQDESV (reference sequence). The CDR3 has 14 residues. Trimming shortened V by 3 bases and J by 2 bases, and 11 bases separated the two germline ends. CDR3: CASSFDPGTYEQYF. For the CDR3, the DNA is TGTGCCAGCAGCTTTGACCCGGGAACCTACGAGCAGTACTTC.

V usage is TRBV9 and J usage is TRBJ2-7; D ambiguous. The ends were cut back, 0 bases at V and 5 bases at J, with 9 bases in the middle. Germline loops: CDR1 SGDLS, CDR2 YYNGEE. The CDR3 extends over 13 amino acids. In nucleotides, the CDR3 is TGTGCCAGCAGCGTAGCCGGGTCTAACGAGCAGTACTTC. Its protein product is CASSVAGSNEQYF. The full variable domain, completed using reference TRBV9 and TRBJ2-7, is DSGVTQTPKHLITATGQRVTLRCSPRSGDLSVYWYQQSLDQGLQFLIQYYNGEERAKGNILERFSAQQFPDLHSELNLSSLELGDSALYFCASSVAGSNEQYFGPGTRLTVT.

The rearrangement links TRBV12-5 to TRBJ2-6, with 7 bases aligning to TRBD2. J was trimmed by 0 bases and V by 4 bases; bases with no gene match: 9. Germline V gives CDR1 LGHNT, CDR2 FRNRAP. The CDR3 covers 18 residues. This chain's CDR3 is CASGSPRLAPSGANVLTF. The CDR3, as DNA: TGTGCTAGTGGTTCCCCCAGACTAGCTCCCTCTGGGGCCAACGTCCTGACTTTC.

The chain couples TRBV4-1 to TRBJ2-7, with 8 bases that match TRBD2. Germline V gene lookup returns CDR1 MGHRA and CDR2 YSYEKL. This CDR3 contains 16 residues. After removal of 0 bases from V and 1 base from J, the junction contained 5 bases not matched to a gene. The CDR3 protein is CASSQDSGGDSYEQYF. Here the CDR3 DNA reads TGCGCCAGCAGCCAAGATTCCGGGGGGGATTCCTACGAGCAGTACTTC.

For this clonotype: A junction boundary mismatches the germline segment, possibly from a read error. The chain's CDR3 is CASSYDRFDGCTF. The CDR3 coding sequence is TGTGCCAGCAGCTACGACAGATTCGATGGCTGCACCTTC. The chain recombines TRBV7-2 with TRBJ1-2; maybe TRBD1 (5 bases). This CDR3 has 13 amino acids. CDR1 SGHTA and CDR2 FQGNSA come from the germline V gene.

The V call is TRBV7-9, the J call TRBJ2-5; D is possibly TRBD1 (6 bases). The J call is doubtful: the DNA matches TRBJ2-1 better. Germline CDR1 SEHNR, CDR2 FQNEAQ (reference sequence). This CDR3 has 12 residues. The CDR3, as DNA: TGTGCCAGCAGCCCACCAGGGGCTGAGCAGTTCTTC. Encoded protein: CASSPPGAEQFF.